The 14 T cell receptor delta chains below were found in one sample sequenced in a study of Vδ1+ human thymocytes (dated by TCRdb to the late 2010s). These receptors are not linked to any known antigen. Sequencing used an Illumina MiSeq. RNA extraction was performed with the RNeasy mini kit, and reverse transcription was done with Superscript III. CDR3 amplicons were produced by multiplex PCR using pooled V-gene forward primers and a constant-region reverse primer with Illumina adaptor overhangs. Public reads were reanalyzed in TCRdb with CATT, and rows carrying the same DNA were merged afterwards. A total of more than 50,000 delta-chain clones appear in this sample, approximately 15% of them only once. Roughly 0.5% of the sample rests with the top ten. What the research found in general, with its limitations: Thymic TRG and TRD repertoires appeared highly polyclonal with Gaussian CDR3 length distributions, unlike oligoclonal peripheral blood repertoires.

The sequenced material came from Vdelta1+ gamma-delta thymocytes from the thymus. The cell subset or site label corresponds to: FACS-sorted CD3+ TCRalphabeta- TCRVdelta1+ TCRVdelta2- thymocytes. The receptors come from a boy under two years old who had congenital heart surgery.

The chain joins TRDV1 to TRDJ1; TRDD3 aligns across 9 bases. Unmatched junction bases numbered 36, after V lost 1 base and J lost 0 bases. CDR1 is TSWWSYY, CDR2 QGS, per germline. This CDR3 region has 27 residues. The CDR3 DNA is TGTGCTCTTGGGGAACCGTGGGGATTTCCTCCTCGGTTCCGGGGATACGCAGAGGGGGAATACACCGATAAACTCATCTTT. This translates into CALGEPWGFPPRFRGYAEGEYTDKLIF.

V is TRDV1 and J is TRDJ1, with 8 nucleotides matching TRDD3. Trimming removed 1 base from V and 0 bases from J; junction bases left unmatched: 13. Germline CDR1 TSWWSYY, CDR2 QGS. The CDR3 runs 19 residues. The DNA for the CDR3 is TGTGCTCTTGGGGAACCCCCGCCCTCAGGTGGGGGATACACCGATAAACTCATCTTT. Translated, it gives CALGEPPPSGGGYTDKLIF.

The V call is TRDV1, the J call TRDJ1; possibly TRDD3 for D (5 bases). The CDR3 contains 24 residues. The V gene's germline CDR1 is TSWWSYY and CDR2 QGS. The germline V and J ends were trimmed by 4 bases and 3 bases, with 42 bases remaining between them. The CDR3 DNA is TGTGCTCTTGGGGGGTCCTCATCATATCTACATAGGGGACCCCCTCTGACAGGGGCCGATAAACTCATCTTT. Encoded protein: CALGGSSSYLHRGPPLTGADKLIF.

There are a few counts of this clone. The chain has TRDV1 and TRDJ1; TRDD2 matches at 9 bases. Unmatched junction bases numbered 16, after V lost 2 bases and J lost 0 bases. This CDR3 comprises 20 residues. Per the germline V gene, CDR1 is TSWWSYY and CDR2 is QGS. As DNA, the CDR3 is TGTGCTCTTGGGGAAGGACCCCTTCCTACGAATCCCCCGTACACCGATAAACTCATCTTT. The encoded protein is CALGEGPLPTNPPYTDKLIF.

This clone appeared a few times. Relative to the germline gene, one junction end is altered; a read error may explain this. The rearrangement links TRDV1 to TRDJ1; 11 bases line up with TRDD3. The germline V gene has CDR1 TSWWSYY and CDR2 QGS. The CDR3 totals 21 residues. CDR3 sequence (DNA): TGTGCTCTCGGGGACTCCCCCCCGGAGTACTGGGGGATATGGTACACCGATAAACTCATCTTT. Encoded protein: CALGDSPPEYWGIWYTDKLIF.

This clone was picked up a small number of times. V usage is TRDV1 and J usage is TRDJ1; TRDD3 agrees at 8 bases. With 5 bases clipped from V and 0 bases from J, the junction kept 8 bases outside the gene matches. This CDR3 has 16 amino acids. Germline assignment: CDR1 TSWWSYY and CDR2 QGS. CDR3 bases: TGTGCTCTTGGGATTACTGGGGGTCAGTACACCGATAAACTCATCTTT. The encoded protein is CALGITGGQYTDKLIF.

V is TRDV2 and J is TRDJ1, with TRDD3 matching over 7 bases. Trimming took 1 base from V and 1 from J; bases not matched to a gene: 20. The CDR3 runs to 20 residues. Germline V CDR1 and CDR2: GEAIGNYY, EKD. The CDR3 protein is CACDTIIYKYGGVGTDKLIF. For the CDR3, the DNA is TGTGCCTGTGACACGATTATTTATAAGTATGGGGGAGTCGGCACCGATAAACTCATCTTT.

The rearrangement uses TRDV1 and TRDJ1, with 12 bases that match TRDD3. The junction had 18 bases not matched to a gene; V was cut back by 3 bases and J by 1 base. The CDR3 is made up of 21 amino acids. From germline, CDR1 is TSWWSYY and CDR2 QGS. The CDR3 sequence: CALGEYLTSYGWGIRTDKLIF. CDR3 nucleotide sequence: TGTGCTCTTGGGGAGTATCTGACTTCCTACGGCTGGGGGATACGCACCGATAAACTCATCTTT.

As regards this clone: Mismatch with germline at one junction end may stem from a read error. The V gene is TRDV1, the J gene TRDJ1, with TRDD3 as a possible D gene (6 bases). The CDR3 covers 20 residues. Germline V gives CDR1 TSWWSYY, CDR2 QGS. The DNA of the CDR3 is TGTGCTCTTGTGCCTCCTAAGCTGGAATGGGGGGCCTGCGACACCGATAAACCCATCTTT. This sequence encodes CALVPPKLEWGACDTDKPIF.

The chain carries TRDV1 and TRDJ1; weak D call: TRDD3 (5 bases). V shed 2 bases and J shed 0 bases, with 13 bases lying between them. Germline-derived CDR1 and CDR2 are TSWWSYY and QGS. This CDR3 contains 16 residues. CDR3 in amino acids: CALGERVGMYTDKLIF. DNA of the CDR3: TGTGCTCTTGGGGAAAGGGTTGGGATGTACACCGATAAACTCATCTTT.

V usage is TRDV1 and J usage is TRDJ1; 9 bases are shared with TRDD3. This CDR3 has 21 amino acids. Looked up from germline, CDR1 is TSWWSYY and CDR2 is QGS. Trimming removed 0 bases from V and 3 bases from J; junction bases left unmatched: 20. This CDR3 reads CALGELPSAGGSQRTSDKLIF. CDR3 in DNA: TGTGCTCTTGGGGAACTACCTTCGGCTGGGGGATCTCAACGTACTTCCGATAAACTCATCTTT.

This clone has more than one count but fewer than ten. This chain links TRDV1 with TRDJ1; 11 bases agree with TRDD3. The CDR3 extends over 22 amino acids. Looked up from germline, CDR1 is TSWWSYY and CDR2 is QGS. The J segment lost 0 bases and the V segment lost 1 base, leaving 19 bases of the junction unmatched. Written as DNA, the CDR3 is TGTGCTCTTGGGGAACGACGGCCCGTCCAGGTGGGGGATACGCGAAACACCGATAAACTCATCTTT. This gives the protein CALGERRPVQVGDTRNTDKLIF.

This sequence joins TRDV1 and TRDJ1; TRDD2 might be the D (5 bases). This CDR3 comprises 20 residues. Trimming stripped 0 bases from V and 7 bases from J, with 30 bases between. From germline, CDR1 is TSWWSYY and CDR2 QGS. CDR3 region: CALGELRLHRRPNLNGKLIF. CDR3 DNA sequence: TGTGCTCTTGGGGAACTACGCCTTCACCGTCGGCCAAACCTTAACGGTAAACTCATCTTT.

The V gene is TRDV1, the J gene TRDJ2; 12 bases line up with TRDD3. The CDR3 extends over 21 amino acids. Germline values: CDR1 TSWWSYY, CDR2 QGS. V lost 2 bases and J lost 6; bases outside the gene matches: 19. The CDR3 DNA sequence: TGTGCTCTTGGGGAAGCTTCCTACACTACTGGGGGATACAAGATGGCAGCACAACTCTTCTTT. Translating gives CALGEASYTTGGYKMAAQLFF.